This T cell receptor (beta chain) was obtained from a study of T cell responses to AZD1222 COVID-19 vaccine. The method was immunoSEQ multiplex PCR; TCRdb's version includes in-frame clones alone and lacks a portion of them. The data hold 110,000 to 150,000 clones, with 85% to 95% observed a single time. The CDR3 extends over 16 amino acids. V was pared by 5 bases and J by 8 bases, with 8 bases of the junction left unmatched. CDR1 and CDR2 from the germline V gene are KGHDR and SFDVKD. The material sequenced was peripheral blood, taken on day 0 of MenACWY control vaccination. The chain combines TRBV24-1 with TRBJ2-3; the match to TRBD2 covers 14 bases. The clonotype was recovered from an adult in good health. The CDR3 DNA reads TGTGCCACCAGTGTCGCGACTAGCGGGGGGGCCTCTACGCAGTATTTT. It specifies CATSVATSGGASTQYF.